The sequence of this T cell receptor beta chain was determined in a study of T cells in Graves' hyperthyroidism and ophthalmopathy. The wider study: Pretreatment peripheral blood was obtained at initial diagnosis.

A note on this clonotype: Its target is not known. One junction end does not reproduce the germline sequence, and a read error may be involved.

Researchers barred patients who had uncontrolled infection, other autoimmune disease, pregnancy or lactation. The CDR3 is 16 amino acids. CDR1 and CDR2 (germline): SEHNR, FQNEAQ (reference sequence). Template material for amplifying TCR beta CDR3 regions consisted of RNA transcripts. With the HTBI primer set, the TCR CDR3 went through a first round of RT-PCR. In TCRdb, the multiplex PCR reads were re-called with MiXCR into one record per CDR3 protein. The data show tens of thousands of distinct CDR3 sequences, roughly 58% seen once. Study observations and caveats: The majority of expanded thyroid clonotypes above 0.001 also appeared in blood. Ophthalmopathy was distinguished from stable hyperthyroidism by 13 V-J signatures.

The gene calls are TRBV7-9 and TRBJ2-3; the D gene is possibly TRBD1 (5 bases). The sample taken for sequencing was blood. The receptor was derived from a woman aged 60-75 years with Graves' ophthalmopathy. The CDR3 reads CTSISPADRPTDTQYF. The CDR3 DNA reads TGTACCAGCATCTCGCCCGCAGACAGACCCACAGATACGCAGTATTTT.